Presented here are 32 T cell receptor beta chains from one specimen sequenced in a study of kidney transplant recipient with SARS-CoV-2 infection. Via MiXCR, TCRdb re-called the reads, giving one row per CDR3 protein. Of under 300,000 distinct CDR3 sequences in the sample, 29% were seen once. This specimen consisted of a blood sample, obtained at baseline and on roughly day 110 from a kidney transplant recipient. These receptors were taken from a male patient aged 25 to 39 who had COVID-19 and was a kidney transplant recipient. Some T cells may have originated in the graft donor.

Many counts were recorded for this clonotype. This chain uses TRBV18 with TRBJ2-3, with D tentatively TRBD2 (6 bases). V was cut by 6 bases and J by 3 bases, with 22 bases left in between. This CDR3 spans 17 amino acids. CDR1 is KGHSH and CDR2 is LQKENI in the germline V gene. CDR3 protein: CASSPSGSGASTDTQYF. In DNA, the CDR3 is TGTGCCAGCTCCCCGTCGGGTAGCGGCGCTTCTACAGATACGCAGTATTTT.

This clonotype was found a few times. The gene calls are TRBV7-8 and TRBJ1-2, with D hard to call. Germline-derived CDR1 and CDR2 are SGHVS and FQNEAQ. There are 17 residues in the CDR3. V lost 5 bases to trimming and J lost 4 bases, with 23 bases between them. The CDR3: CASSDRVFTRKTYGYTF. The DNA of the CDR3 is TGTGCCAGCAGCGATAGAGTGTTTACCCGAAAGACCTATGGCTACACCTTC. The entire variable domain, with the rest obtained from reference TRBV7-8 and TRBJ1-2, is as follows: GAGVSQSPRYKVAKRGQDVALRCDPISGHVSLFWYQQALGQGPEFLTYFQNEAQLDKSGLPSDRFFAERPEGSVSTLKIQRTQQEDSAVYLCASSDRVFTRKTYGYTFGSGTRLTVV.

The sample holds one count of this clonotype. A much larger clone sits a single nucleotide away, making a read error possible. The chain employs TRBV7-8 and TRBJ1-2; no definite D call. The CDR3 length is 17 residues. Germline CDR1 SGHVS, CDR2 FQNEAQ. CDR3 in DNA: TGTGCCAGCAGCTGTATACCGTTTACCCGAAAGACCTATGGCCACACCTTC. This sequence encodes CASSCIPFTRKTYGHTF.

Concerning this clonotype itself: This may come from a read error, since a much larger clone is one base off. The chain combines TRBV28 with TRBJ1-5, with no clear D. The CDR3 is 15 amino acids. Germline CDR1 MDHEN, CDR2 SYDVKM. The CDR3 bases are TGTGCCACCAAGACCGGGCCGCTAAGCAATCAGGCCCAGCATTTT. Protein product: CATKTGPLSNQAQHF.

To note about this clonotype: Given a much more abundant clone one base away, this may be a read error. The V gene is TRBV6-5, the J gene TRBJ2-2, with 8 nucleotides matching TRBD2. This CDR3 contains 16 residues. Looked up from germline, CDR1 is MNHEY and CDR2 is SVGAGI. CDR3 residues: CAGSPQGLAATGELFF. CDR3 in DNA: TGTGCCGGCAGTCCACAAGGACTAGCAGCGACCGGGGAGCTGTTTTTT.

This clonotype was seen at least ten times. The J gene is TRBJ2-3, the V gene TRBV6-8; the D is unclear. The CDR3 consists of 12 residues. CDR1 is MNHGY, CDR2 SAAAGT, per germline. V lost 5 bases and J 2 bases, leaving 5 bases between the germline ends. The DNA of the CDR3 is TGTGCCAGCAGTGGGCACACAGATACGCAGTATTTT. Its translation is CASSGHTDTQYF.

Of note for this clonotype: A much larger clone is a single base away; this may be a read error. The CDR3 does not close with the conserved phenylalanine or tryptophan, likely indicating a read error. This sequence joins TRBV6-5 and TRBJ1-2; D uncertain. The CDR3 contains 17 residues. Germline V gene data show CDR1 as MNHEY and CDR2 as SVGAGI. Trimming stripped 5 bases from V and 4 bases from J, with 23 bases between. CDR3 amino acids: CASSLTSECRKTYGYTS. The CDR3 nucleotides read TGTGCCAGCAGTCTAACGTCGGAATGTAGAAAGACCTATGGCTACACCTCC.

This clonotype was seen repeatedly, ten times or more. The chain joins TRBV12-5 to TRBJ1-3; no definite D call. Trimming cost V 2 bases and J 0 bases, with 11 bases left between them. Germline lookup yields CDR1 LGHNT and CDR2 FRNRAP. The CDR3 covers 16 residues. The CDR3: CASGLRRSNSGNTIYF. For the CDR3, the DNA is TGTGCTAGTGGTTTGCGAAGGTCCAACTCTGGAAACACCATATATTTT.

A word on this clonotype: This may be a read error: a much more frequent sequence differs by one nucleotide. The chain has TRBV20-1 and TRBJ1-1, with a weak D call TRBD1 (5 bases). Germline-derived CDR1 and CDR2 are DFQATT and SNEGSKA (reference sequence). V lost 4 bases to trimming and J lost 10 bases, with 13 bases between them. This CDR3 has 11 residues. The CDR3 spells CSATGIDGAFF. The CDR3 DNA follows: TGCAGTGCTACAGGGATTGACGGAGCTTTCTTT.

This clonotype occurred many times. The chain is built from TRBV5-4 and TRBJ2-7; the D gene is possibly TRBD1 (5 bases). The CDR3 covers 13 residues. Germline assignment: CDR1 SGHNT and CDR2 YYREEE (reference sequence). Trimming took off 4 bases at V and 4 bases at J, with 12 bases between the two ends. The CDR3: CASSAVRGYEQYF. CDR3 DNA: TGTGCCAGCAGCGCCGTAAGGGGTTACGAGCAGTACTTC. Full variable domain (rest looked up from reference TRBV5-4 and TRBJ2-7): ETGVTQSPTHLIKTRGQQVTLRCSSQSGHNTVSWYQQALGQGPQFIFQYYREEENGRGNFPPRFSGLQFPNYSSELNVNALELDDSALYLCASSAVRGYEQYFGPGTRLTVT.

On this clonotype: The CDR3 end shows no conserved phenylalanine or tryptophan, and so a read error is likely. The CDR3 sequence is CASSSASGGRKTQYL. The DNA of the CDR3 is TGTGCCAGCAGCAGCGCCAGTGGGGGCCGGAAGACCCAGTACCTC. This chain uses TRBV28 with TRBJ2-5, with D possibly matching TRBD1 (6 bases). CDR3 size: 15 residues. Germline CDR1 reads MDHEN; CDR2 reads SYDVKM. Trimming stripped 6 bases from V and 6 bases from J, with 20 bases between.

To note about this clonotype: This may stem from a read error, because a much larger clone lies one nucleotide away. The V gene is TRBV24-1, the J gene TRBJ1-2, with D hard to call. The length of the CDR3 is 17 residues. Germline CDR1 KGHDR, CDR2 SFDVKD. Trimming removed 6 bases from V and 4 bases from J, with 23 bases in between. CDR3 residues: CATSTRSGTRKTYGYTF. In nucleotides, the CDR3 is TGTGCCACCAGTACGCGTAGTGGTACCAGAAAGACCTATGGCTACACCTTC.

As to this clonotype: This may come from a read error, since a much larger clone is one base off. V usage is TRBV7-6 and J usage is TRBJ1-5; D uncertain. The germline CDR1 and CDR2 sequences are SGHVS and FNYEAQ. The CDR3 loop spans 14 amino acids. The CDR3 is CASNLVGVGQPQHF. The CDR3 DNA reads as TGTGCCAGCAACTTAGTTGGGGTAGGTCAGCCCCAGCATTTT.

V usage is TRBV30 and J usage is TRBJ1-1, with TRBD1 identical over 8 bases. This CDR3 contains 13 residues. CDR1 GTSNPN and CDR2 SVGIG come from the germline V gene (reference sequence). Losses at the gene ends were 5 bases for V and 10 bases for J; bases not matched to a gene: 12. CDR3 sequence: CAWWETGAGAAFF. In DNA form, the CDR3 reads TGTGCCTGGTGGGAGACAGGGGCCGGGGCAGCTTTCTTT.

The sample holds many counts of this clonotype. The rearrangement links TRBV19 to TRBJ1-2; 8 bases are a match to TRBD1. V gave up 9 bases and J gave up 6 bases; unmatched junction bases: 12. The CDR3 spans 14 residues. Germline V gives CDR1 LNHDA, CDR2 SQIVND (reference sequence). The CDR3 DNA sequence: TGTGCCAGCACGTCGGGGACAGGCGGACATGGCTACACCTTC. This codes for CASTSGTGGHGYTF.

With respect to this clonotype: A clone one base away is much larger, so this may be a read error. The genes are TRBV24-1 and TRBJ2-1; D ambiguous. This CDR3 is 14 amino acids long. Germline lookup yields CDR1 KGHDR and CDR2 SFDVKD. The DNA of the CDR3 is TGTGCCACCAGTGATTTCAGGACCAACAATGGGCAGTTCTTC. Translation gives CATSDFRTNNGQFF.

Many counts were recorded for this clonotype. The V and J genes are TRBV12-3 or TRBV12-4 and TRBJ1-4; D is ambiguous. This CDR3 is 14 amino acids long. The V end was cut by 0 bases, the J end by 3 bases, with 5 bases between. Here the CDR3 reads CASSLAFPNEKLFF. The CDR3, as DNA: TGTGCCAGCAGTTTAGCTTTCCCTAATGAAAAACTGTTTTTT.

In its sample, this clonotype was seen many times. The gene calls are TRBV22-1 and TRBJ2-6. TRBV22-1 is described as a pseudogene. The CDR3 consists of 18 residues. DNA of the CDR3: TGTCCTGGGAGTACCAGTGAAAGCGAACAAAGTCGGGCCAACGTCCTGACTTTC. Translation gives CPGSTSESEQSRANVLTF.

To note about this clonotype: This clone may be a read error of a much larger clone one base away. The chain joins TRBV4-1 to TRBJ2-7; no clear D gene. With the DNA end fitting TRBJ2-5 better, the J assignment may be wrong. CDR3 size: 15 residues. Germline V CDR1 and CDR2: MGHRA, YSYEKL. This CDR3 is CASSQDPASEETQYF. The CDR3 nucleotides are TGCGCCAGCAGCCAAGATCCCGCGTCAGAAGAGACCCAGTACTTC.

This clonotype came up many times. This chain links TRBV15 with TRBJ1-2; D is unresolved. Trimming took 1 base from V and 4 from J, leaving 10 bases between them. In germline, CDR1 is LNHNV, CDR2 YYDKDF (reference sequence). The CDR3 consists of 14 residues. The CDR3 spells CATSRGEGFYGYTF. The DNA of the CDR3 is TGTGCCACCAGCAGAGGGGAGGGATTCTATGGCTACACCTTC.

As concerns this clonotype: This may be a read error: a much more frequent sequence differs by one nucleotide. The chain links TRBV6-1 to TRBJ1-3; 7 nucleotides align to TRBD1. The V gene's germline CDR1 is MNHNS and CDR2 SASEGT. The CDR3 covers 15 residues. DNA of the CDR3: TGTGCCAGCGGTGAATGGGACAGCTCTGGAAACACCATATATTTT. Amino acid sequence: CASGEWDSSGNTIYF.

Regarding this clonotype: One base away lies a much larger clone, so this may be a sequencing read error. The V gene is TRBV15, the J gene TRBJ2-3; 8 bases agree with TRBD2. The CDR3 has 16 amino acids. The germline V gene has CDR1 LNHNV and CDR2 YYDKDF (reference sequence). CDR3 protein: CAASQPGGVGQDTQYF. CDR3 nucleotides: TGTGCCGCCAGCCAACCGGGGGGGGTGGGTCAAGATACGCAGTATTTT. Supplemented by reference TRBV15 and TRBJ2-3, the full variable domain reads DAMVIQNPRYQVTQFGKPVTLSCSQTLNHNVMYWYQQKSSQAPKLLFHYYDKDFNNEADTPDNFQSRRPNTSFCFLDIRSPGLGDTAMYLCAASQPGGVGQDTQYFGPGTRLTVL.

This clonotype was detected many times. The chain combines TRBV10-1 with TRBJ1-2; no definite D call. Germline CDR1 and CDR2: WNHNN and SYGVQD (reference sequence). Trimming shortened V by 5 bases and J by 4 bases, and 23 bases separated the two germline ends. The CDR3 loop spans 17 amino acids. CDR3: CASSLFTRSRKTYGYTF. The CDR3 DNA is TGCGCCAGCAGTCTGTTCACAAGATCGCGAAAGACCTATGGCTACACCTTC.

This clonotype has at least ten counts. The CDR3, as DNA: TGTGCCAGCAGCCCTCGTTTATACCATGGAAAGACCTATGGCTACACCTTC. It codes for CASSPRLYHGKTYGYTF. The chain couples TRBV7-9 to TRBJ1-2; D is ambiguous. Trimming pared 5 bases from V and 4 bases from J, leaving 23 bases between. Per germline, CDR1 SEHNR and CDR2 FQNEAQ (reference sequence). The CDR3 runs to 17 residues.

This chain links TRBV2 with TRBJ2-2; 8 nucleotides match TRBD2. This CDR3 has 13 amino acids. V gave up 7 bases and J gave up 7 bases; unmatched junction bases: 5. The germline V gene has CDR1 SNHLY and CDR2 FYNNEI. Here the CDR3 DNA reads TGTGCCAGCACCGGACTAGCCGGCGGGGAGCTGTTTTTT. Translation: CASTGLAGGELFF.

To note about this clonotype: This may be a read error, as it is one base from a much larger clone. The chain employs TRBV28 and TRBJ1-4; 10 nucleotides agree with TRBD1. Germline V gene lookup returns CDR1 MDHEN and CDR2 SYDVKM. CDR3 length: 14 amino acids. The CDR3 is CAGSWGTGAEKLFF. DNA of the CDR3: TGTGCCGGCAGTTGGGGGACAGGGGCCGAAAAACTGTTTTTT.

This clonotype was detected only once. A much larger clone is a single base away; this may be a read error. This chain connects TRBV7-6 to TRBJ2-5; D perhaps matches TRBD2 (5 bases). The CDR3 spans 12 residues. Per the germline V gene, CDR1 is SGHVS and CDR2 is FNYEAQ. The CDR3 region has the DNA TGTGCCAGCAGCCCGGGGTCAGAGGCCCAGTACTTC. Translated, it gives CASSPGSEAQYF. The whole variable domain, remainder taken from reference TRBV7-6 and TRBJ2-5, is GAGVSQSPRYKVTKRGQDVALRCDPISGHVSLYWYRQALGQGPEFLTYFNYEAQQDKSGLPNDRFSAERPEGSISTLTIQRTEQRDSAMYRCASSPGSEAQYFGPGTRLLVL.

This clonotype was seen repeatedly, ten times or more. The rearrangement links TRBV6-4 to TRBJ2-2; D gene uncertain. CDR3 length: 14 residues. Between the trimmed V and J ends, which lost 10 bases and 11 bases, there was a span of 23 bases. Germline loops: CDR1 MRHNA, CDR2 SNTAGT. Here the CDR3 DNA reads TGTGCCACCTCCCTTGATGCCTCTCGCCCTGAGCTGTTTTTT. Translated, it gives CATSLDASRPELFF.

About this clonotype itself: Just one base apart from a much larger clone, this may be a read error. CDR3 coding DNA: TGTGCCAGCAGCCCCCCGGGACAGTGGAACACTGAAGCTTCCTTT. This codes for CASSPPGQWNTEASF. This chain links TRBV3-1 with TRBJ1-1; 7 bases agree with TRBD1. Germline values: CDR1 LGHDT, CDR2 YNNKEL (reference sequence). There are 15 residues in the CDR3.

Note on this clonotype: A clone one base away is much larger, so this may be a read error. The rearrangement joins TRBV5-6 to TRBJ2-7; TRBD1 matches at 7 bases. CDR1 is SGHDT, CDR2 YYEEEE, per germline. There are 16 residues in the CDR3. The CDR3 reads CTSSFYRGGGSYEQYF. The DNA of the CDR3 is TGTACCAGCAGCTTTTACAGGGGCGGAGGTTCATACGAGCAGTACTTC. Combining the CDR3 with reference TRBV5-6 and TRBJ2-7 gives the whole variable domain DAGVTQSPTHLIKTRGQQVTLRCSPKSGHDTVSWYQQALGQGPQFIFQYYEEEERQRGNFPDRFSGHQFPNYSSELNVNALLLGDSALYLCTSSFYRGGGSYEQYFGPGTRLTVT.

With respect to this clonotype: Its ends do not fully match the called genes, so a read error is possible. The V gene is TRBV3-1, the J gene TRBJ1-2; possibly TRBD1 for D (5 bases). CDR1 is LGHDT and CDR2 is YNNKEL in the germline V gene (reference sequence). The CDR3 runs to 17 residues. CDR3 in amino acids: CASSTVDTLRETYGYIF. The DNA of the CDR3 is TGTGCCAGCAGCACGGTGGACACCCTTCGAGAGACCTATGGCTACATCTTC.

Details on this clonotype: A read error is possible here, since a much larger clone lies one base away. The V and J genes are TRBV10-2 and TRBJ2-5, with D perhaps being TRBD1 or TRBD2 (5 bases each). The CDR3 runs 13 residues. Germline CDR1 is WSHSY and CDR2 is SAAADI. CDR3 coding DNA: TGCGCCAGCAGTGGTACGAGGGGAGAGACCCGGTACTTC. The encoded protein is CASSGTRGETRYF.